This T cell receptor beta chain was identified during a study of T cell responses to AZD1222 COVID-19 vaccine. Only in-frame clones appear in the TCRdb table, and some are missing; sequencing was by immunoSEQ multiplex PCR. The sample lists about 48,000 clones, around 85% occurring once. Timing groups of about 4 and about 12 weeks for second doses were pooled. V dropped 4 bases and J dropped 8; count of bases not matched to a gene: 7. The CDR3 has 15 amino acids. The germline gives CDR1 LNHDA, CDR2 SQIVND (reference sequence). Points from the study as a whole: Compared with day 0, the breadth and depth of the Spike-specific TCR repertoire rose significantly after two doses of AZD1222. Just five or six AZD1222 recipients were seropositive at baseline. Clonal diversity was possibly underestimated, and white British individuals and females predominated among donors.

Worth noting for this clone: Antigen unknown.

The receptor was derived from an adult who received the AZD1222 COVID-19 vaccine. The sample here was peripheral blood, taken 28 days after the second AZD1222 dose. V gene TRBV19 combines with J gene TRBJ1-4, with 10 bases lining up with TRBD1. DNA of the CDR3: TGTGCCAGTAGTAACCCCGGACAGGGGGGAGAAAAACTGTTTTTT. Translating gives CASSNPGQGGEKLFF. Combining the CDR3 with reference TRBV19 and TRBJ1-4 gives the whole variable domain DGGITQSPKYLFRKEGQNVTLSCEQNLNHDAMYWYRQDPGQGLRLIYYSQIVNDFQKGDIAEGYSVSREKKESFPLTVTSAQKNPTAFYLCASSNPGQGGEKLFFGSGTQLSVL.